This T cell receptor (beta chain) was sequenced in a study of T cell responses to AZD1222 COVID-19 vaccine. Study conclusions and caveats: It was only six AZD1222 recipients who were seropositive at baseline. Clonal diversity was possibly underestimated; the donors were predominantly white British and more often female. Sampling that yielded the repertoires occurred only after the peak T cell response.

Generated by immunoSEQ multiplex PCR, the TCRdb table keeps only in-frame clones and is missing some. The data show over 130,000 clones, around 90% seen once. Germline V gene data show CDR1 as SEHNR and CDR2 as FQNEAQ (reference sequence). This CDR3 is 12 amino acids long. With 8 bases removed from V and 3 bases from J, the gap between germline ends came to 11 bases. A word on this clone: Its cognate antigen is unknown.

The chain employs TRBV7-9 and TRBJ2-7; a possible D gene is TRBD1 (6 bases). The sample here was peripheral blood, taken 28 days after the second AZD1222 dose. This clonotype originated in an adult who received the AZD1222 COVID-19 vaccine. CDR3 protein: CASAGADYEQYF. The DNA of the CDR3 is TGTGCCAGCGCAGGGGCGGACTACGAGCAGTACTTC.